Listed below are T cell receptor beta chains from one sample, sequenced in a study of cytomegalovirus exposure and HLA in healthy donors. Only in-frame clones appear in the TCRdb table, and some are missing; sequencing was by immunoSEQ multiplex PCR. The data hold 200,000 or so clones, with about 84% observed a single time. Sequencing was carried out using PBMCs. The source is a human donor in good health. The CDR3 runs from the conserved cysteine through the conserved F or W. D genes are given only for firm matches.

>TRBV5-1|TRBJ2-7|TRBD1
CASLQGKEYEQYF
TGCGCCAGCTTACAGGGGAAAGAGTACGAGCAGTACTTC
>TRBV10-2|TRBJ2-7|TRBD2
CASGTSGRFEVSYEQYF
TGCGCCAGCGGGACTAGCGGGAGATTTGAAGTCTCCTACGAGCAGTACTTC
>TRBV5-6|TRBJ2-3|NA
CASSLGGLPPSTDTQYF
TGTGCCAGCAGCTTGGGGGGCTTACCACCTAGCACAGATACGCAGTATTTT
>TRBV5-1|TRBJ1-3|NA
CASSLARTDRPSSGNTIYF
TGCGCCAGCAGCTTGGCGAGAACCGACAGGCCTTCCTCTGGAAACACCATATATTTT
>TRBV5-1|TRBJ1-1|NA
CASSAGANTEAFF
TGCGCCAGCAGCGCCGGAGCGAACACTGAAGCTTTCTTT
>TRBV30|TRBJ2-5|NA
CAWSVGTIYQETQYF
TGTGCCTGGAGTGTAGGGACAATATACCAAGAGACCCAGTACTTC
>TRBV28|TRBJ1-2|TRBD1
CASSSGQGGSYGYTF
TGTGCCAGCAGTTCGGGACAGGGAGGCTCCTATGGCTACACCTTC
>TRBV6-5|TRBJ1-4|TRBD1
CASSYSGQGNEKLFF
TGTGCCAGCAGTTACTCGGGACAGGGCAATGAAAAACTGTTTTTT
>TRBV5-4|TRBJ1-1|NA
CASSLRPGENTEAFF
TGTGCCAGCAGCTTGCGCCCGGGAGAAAACACTGAAGCTTTCTTT
>TRBV28|TRBJ2-2|TRBD1
CASSSDRVGELFF
TGTGCCAGCAGTTCCGACAGGGTGGGGGAGCTGTTTTTT
>TRBV7-9|TRBJ2-7|NA
CAAVPRGGYEQYF
TGTGCCGCAGTTCCCAGGGGAGGGTACGAGCAGTACTTC
>TRBV20-1|TRBJ2-5|NA
CSGLRETQYF
TGCAGTGGCTTGAGGGAGACCCAGTACTTC
>TRBV28|TRBJ2-7|NA
CASRSSSPYEQYF
TGTGCCAGCCGTAGCTCTTCCCCCTACGAGCAGTACTTC
>TRBV7-3|TRBJ2-7|NA
CASSLTLLSSHEQYF
TGTGCCAGCAGCTTGACTCTCCTTAGTTCTCACGAGCAGTACTTC
>TRBV2|TRBJ1-2|NA
CASTSMGGRDAYGYTF
TGTGCCAGCACCTCTATGGGCGGGCGAGATGCCTACGGCTACACCTTC
>TRBV5-1|TRBJ2-7|NA
CASSGGARDYEQYF
TGCGCCAGCAGCGGAGGGGCGAGAGACTACGAGCAGTACTTC
>TRBV28|TRBJ1-1|NA
CASRAGYDSGEAFF
TGTGCCAGCAGGGCCGGCTACGACAGTGGGGAAGCTTTCTTT
>TRBV4-1|TRBJ2-1|NA
CASSQVPPPFPGSYNEQFF
TGCGCCAGCAGCCAAGTCCCACCCCCATTCCCGGGCTCCTACAATGAGCAGTTCTTC
>TRBV29-1|TRBJ2-1|TRBD2
CSGGTSYNEQFF
TGCAGCGGTGGGACTAGCTACAATGAGCAGTTCTTC
>TRBV19|TRBJ1-2|NA
CASSLDGDYGYTF
TGTGCCAGTAGCTTGGACGGGGACTATGGCTACACCTTC
>TRBV18|TRBJ2-6|NA
CASSPQQGSGANVLTF
TGTGCCAGCTCACCACAACAGGGATCTGGGGCCAACGTCCTGACTTTC
>TRBV30|TRBJ1-2|TRBD1
CAWRPKRQGDGYTF
TGTGCCTGGAGGCCTAAACGCCAGGGGGATGGCTACACCTTC
>TRBV10-1|TRBJ2-1|NA
CASSEAELTSSYNEQFF
TGCGCCAGCAGTGAGGCGGAACTTACGAGCTCCTACAATGAGCAGTTCTTC
>TRBV28|TRBJ1-1|NA
CASSKGGLTTEAFF
TGTGCCAGCAGCAAGGGCGGGCTTACGACTGAAGCTTTCTTT